Listed below are T cell receptor beta chains from one sample, sequenced in a study of cytomegalovirus exposure and HLA in healthy donors. Repertoires were generated with immunoSEQ multiplex PCR, while TCRdb's copy carries only in-frame clones and drops some. The sample has 100,000 to 150,000 clones; about 91% are singletons. Sequencing input: PBMCs. These receptors came from a woman younger than 35 in good health and CMV-seronegative. The CDR3 runs from the conserved cysteine through the conserved F or W. The D gene is left open where the match is weak. Rows give clone size only sometimes, using once, few, many, or a class for an expanded clone.

-	TRBV18	-	TRBJ2-3	TGTGCCAGCTCAGGCAGGGGTGGCACAGATACGCAGTATTTT	CASSGRGGTDTQYF
-	TRBV10-3	TRBD1	TRBJ1-1	TGTGCCATCAGTGGGACAGGGATCGGAGGTGCTTTCTTT	CAISGTGIGGAFF
-	TRBV2	-	TRBJ1-2	TGTGCCAGCGCCCCTCGGGGGAACGTTAACTATGGCTACACCTTC	CASAPRGNVNYGYTF
-	TRBV10-1	TRBD1	TRBJ1-1	TGCGCCAGCAGGACAGGGATAGACACTGAAGCTTTCTTT	CASRTGIDTEAFF
-	TRBV6-1	TRBD2	TRBJ2-7	TGTGCCAGCAGTGACCCTGGGGGGGGGTCCTACGAGCAGTACTTC	CASSDPGGGSYEQYF
-	TRBV27	TRBD1	TRBJ1-2	TGTGCCAGCAGTTTATCGCGGGACAGCTATGGCTACACCTTC	CASSLSRDSYGYTF
-	TRBV6-6	-	TRBJ1-1	TGTGCCAGCAGAGTACAGGTCTCGGGACATGAAGCTTTCTTT	CASRVQVSGHEAFF
-	TRBV6-5	-	TRBJ2-2	TGTGCCAGCAGCCAGGGCGGCGGGGAGCTGTTTTTT	CASSQGGGELFF
-	TRBV5-5	-	TRBJ2-3	TGTGCCAGCAGCGGAGTAGTCACAGATACGCAGTATTTT	CASSGVVTDTQYF
-	TRBV27	-	TRBJ2-1	TGTGCCAGCACGGCTAGCGATTTCTTTCCGAGGCAGTTCTTC	CASTASDFFPRQFF
few	TRBV7-8	-	TRBJ1-1	TGTGCCAGCACCCGCGGATCGGGCACTGAAGCTTTCTTT	CASTRGSGTEAFF
-	TRBV6-1	-	TRBJ1-4	TGTGCCAGCAGGATATATGGGGGCAGGAGTGAAAAACTGTTTTTT	CASRIYGGRSEKLFF
-	TRBV6-6	TRBD1	TRBJ2-3	TGTGCCAGCAGAGGGACAGGCACAGATACGCAGTATTTT	CASRGTGTDTQYF
-	TRBV7-2	-	TRBJ2-7	TGTGCCAGCAGCCATCAGGTAACCTACGAGCAGTACTTC	CASSHQVTYEQYF
-	TRBV6-6	-	TRBJ1-3	TGTGCCAGCAGTTCGGTCCACTCTGGAAACACCATATATTTT	CASSSVHSGNTIYF
many	TRBV14	-	TRBJ1-1	TGTGCCAGCAGCCAACACAGCATATACACTGAAGCTTTCTTT	CASSQHSIYTEAFF
once	TRBV10-1	TRBD2	TRBJ2-3	TGCGCCAGCAGTGAGTCTTACAGCGGGGGGCCACGGGATACGCAGTATTTT	CASSESYSGGPRDTQYF
-	TRBV19	TRBD1	TRBJ1-5	TGTGCCAGTGCAGGGGGTCTGGGTCAGCCCCAGCATTTT	CASAGGLGQPQHF
-	TRBV7-8	TRBD2	TRBJ2-1	TGTGCCAGCAGCACCCCTAGCGGGGACTACAATGAGCAGTTCTTC	CASSTPSGDYNEQFF
-	TRBV5-4	-	TRBJ1-2	TGTGCCAGCAGCCTCACCCCCAGGGTCGGCTACACCTTC	CASSLTPRVGYTF
-	TRBV18	-	TRBJ2-5	TGTGCCAGCTCACCAGTCCCGACGGGAGAGACCCAGTACTTC	CASSPVPTGETQYF
-	TRBV18	-	TRBJ2-7	TGTGCCAGCTCACCGGCGTCACGGGATGAGCAGTACTTC	CASSPASRDEQYF
-	TRBV2	-	TRBJ2-3	TGTGCCAGCAGTGATCGGACAGTCACAGATACGCAGTATTTT	CASSDRTVTDTQYF
-	TRBV29-1	-	TRBJ2-7	TGCAGCGTTGTTTTCGACAGTAACCTCCTCGAGCAGTACTTC	CSVVFDSNLLEQYF
once	TRBV10-2	TRBD1	TRBJ1-1	TGCGCCAGCAACGATTGGGCAGGGGGCATTGACACTGAAGCTTTCTTT	CASNDWAGGIDTEAFF
-	TRBV6-1	-	TRBJ1-2	TGTGCCAGTCAAAGCGCTGACGGAATTTATGGCTACACCTTC	CASQSADGIYGYTF